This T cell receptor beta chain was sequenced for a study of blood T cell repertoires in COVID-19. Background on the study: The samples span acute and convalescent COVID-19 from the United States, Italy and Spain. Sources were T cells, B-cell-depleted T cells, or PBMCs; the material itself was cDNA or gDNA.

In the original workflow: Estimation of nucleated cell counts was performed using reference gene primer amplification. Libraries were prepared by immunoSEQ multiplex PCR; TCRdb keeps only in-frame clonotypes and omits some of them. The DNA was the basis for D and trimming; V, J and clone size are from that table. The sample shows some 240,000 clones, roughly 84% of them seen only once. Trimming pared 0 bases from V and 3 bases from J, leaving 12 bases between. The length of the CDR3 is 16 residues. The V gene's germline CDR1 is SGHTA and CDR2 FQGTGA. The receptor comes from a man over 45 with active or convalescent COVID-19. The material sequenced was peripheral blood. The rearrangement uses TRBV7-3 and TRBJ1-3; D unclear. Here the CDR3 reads CASSLTGGQDGNTIYF. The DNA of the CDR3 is TGTGCCAGCAGCTTAACGGGAGGCCAGGATGGAAACACCATATATTTT.